These 29 T cell receptor beta chains originate from one sample sequenced in a study of blood T cell repertoires in COVID-19. This table comes from immunoSEQ multiplex PCR, and its TCRdb copy is limited to in-frame clones, with some not included. The sample lists about 160,000 clones; about 80% were seen once. The sequencing sample was made of peripheral blood. The origin of the receptors is a woman between 35 and 50 years old with COVID-19, enrolled during active disease.

This clone appeared a single time. The chain joins TRBV19 to TRBJ2-7, with unresolved D. Germline V gives CDR1 LNHDA, CDR2 SQIVND (reference sequence). Trimming removed 4 bases at V and 6 bases at J, with 13 bases between. The CDR3 spans 13 residues. Written as DNA, the CDR3 is TGTGCCAGTAGTACCACAAAGGCAGGCGAGCAGTACTTC. Encoded protein: CASSTTKAGEQYF.

This clone was seen once. This chain links TRBV19 with TRBJ1-3; 7 bases agree with TRBD1. Trimming took 3 bases from V and 0 from J; bases not matched to a gene: 2. The CDR3 consists of 15 residues. The germline CDR1 and CDR2 sequences are LNHDA and SQIVND (reference sequence). The DNA for the CDR3 is TGTGCCAGTAGTATGGACAGGAGCTCTGGAAACACCATATATTTT. Translating gives CASSMDRSSGNTIYF.

J is TRBJ2-7 and V is TRBV30, with D hard to call. Trimming cost V 5 bases and J 4 bases, with 15 bases left between them. Germline V gives CDR1 GTSNPN, CDR2 SVGIG (reference sequence). The CDR3 has 13 residues. The chain's CDR3 is CAWAPGQNYEQYV. The DNA of the CDR3 is TGTGCCTGGGCTCCGGGTCAAAATTACGAGCAGTACGTC.

The chain recombines TRBV11-1 with TRBJ2-5; 13 nucleotides align to TRBD2. Germline-derived CDR1 and CDR2 are SGHAT and FQDESV (reference sequence). J was trimmed by 1 base and V by 3 bases; bases with no gene match: 2. CDR3 size: 16 residues. The CDR3 coding sequence is TGTGCCAGCAGCTTTAGACTAGCGGGAGGCCAAGAGACCCAGTACTTC. Its protein is CASSFRLAGGQETQYF.

About this clone itself: At one end the junction does not follow the germline gene, possibly because of a read error. V is TRBV7-7 and J is TRBJ1-1; D is undetermined. Germline lookup yields CDR1 SSHAT and CDR2 FNYEAQ (reference sequence). This CDR3 region has 13 residues. The CDR3 DNA is TGTGCTAGCAGCTTCGGGGTGGGCAGCGAAGCTTTCTTT. This translates into CASSFGVGSEAFF.

V and J are TRBV24-1 and TRBJ2-1, with a tentative D call TRBD2 (6 bases). Germline values: CDR1 KGHDR, CDR2 SFDVKD. This CDR3 has 16 amino acids. V dropped 2 bases and J dropped 4 bases, with 14 bases sitting between them. As DNA, the CDR3 is TGTGCCACCAGTGATTCCTCAGCGGGTGTATACAATGAGCAGTTCTTC. The encoded protein is CATSDSSAGVYNEQFF.

V gene TRBV4-1 combines with J gene TRBJ1-2, with D possibly TRBD1 on 5 matching bases. Trimming shortened V by 2 bases and J by 7 bases, and 8 bases separated the two germline ends. This CDR3 contains 12 residues. Per germline, CDR1 MGHRA and CDR2 YSYEKL. The DNA for the CDR3 is TGCGCCAGCAGCCAACCGGACATTGGCTACACCTTC. Its protein is CASSQPDIGYTF.

V gene TRBV5-1 combines with J gene TRBJ1-2; 9 bases line up with TRBD1. The germline V gene encodes CDR1 SGHRS and CDR2 YFSETQ. The length of the CDR3 is 14 residues. V gave up 4 bases and J gave up 6 bases; unmatched junction bases: 7. The CDR3 sequence is CASSQGQGLDGYTF. The CDR3 DNA sequence: TGCGCCAGCAGCCAAGGACAGGGGTTGGATGGCTACACCTTC.

The chain links TRBV30 to TRBJ2-5, with a tentative D call TRBD2 (5 bases). From germline, CDR1 is GTSNPN and CDR2 SVGIG (reference sequence). V dropped 0 bases and J dropped 1 base, with 9 bases sitting between them. The CDR3 consists of 14 residues. The CDR3 DNA follows: TGTGCCTGGAGTGTACCGGGATCCCAAGAGACCCAGTACTTC. Amino acid sequence: CAWSVPGSQETQYF.

The chain couples TRBV27 to TRBJ1-1; D may be TRBD1 (5 bases). Germline V gene data show CDR1 as MNHEY and CDR2 as SMNVEV (reference sequence). The CDR3 is 15 residues long. Trimming shortened V by 6 bases and J by 1 base, and 15 bases separated the two germline ends. In DNA, the CDR3 is TGTGCCAGCAGACCTCGAACAGGTCCGAACACTGAAGCTTTCTTT. Its translation: CASRPRTGPNTEAFF.

The chain couples TRBV23-1 to TRBJ2-4, with 8 bases that match TRBD1. Being an ORF, TRBV23-1 has a function that is uncertain. CDR3 length equals 14 residues. Unmatched junction bases numbered 12, after V lost 8 bases and J lost 9 bases. This CDR3 is CASPNATGVSIQYF. As DNA, the CDR3 is TGCGCCAGCCCTAACGCGACAGGGGTGAGCATTCAGTACTTC.

The chain is built from TRBV19 and TRBJ2-3; 7 nucleotides match TRBD1. The CDR3 runs to 17 residues. Germline CDR1 and CDR2: LNHDA and SQIVND (reference sequence). The V and J ends lost 4 bases and 4 bases, in that order; junction bases with no gene match: 14. The CDR3 reads CASSTIGKTGLSDTQYF. CDR3 DNA sequence: TGTGCCAGTAGTACAATAGGAAAGACAGGGCTTTCAGATACGCAGTATTTT. The full variable domain, its missing parts supplied by reference TRBV19 and TRBJ2-3, is DGGITQSPKYLFRKEGQNVTLSCEQNLNHDAMYWYRQDPGQGLRLIYYSQIVNDFQKGDIAEGYSVSREKKESFPLTVTSAQKNPTAFYLCASSTIGKTGLSDTQYFGPGTRLTVL.

The V and J genes are TRBV19 and TRBJ1-2; D is uncertain. From germline, CDR1 is LNHDA and CDR2 SQIVND (reference sequence). Trimming removed 6 bases at V and 3 bases at J, with 11 bases between. The CDR3 is 13 residues long. CDR3 residues: CASSLGRDYGYTF. In DNA, the CDR3 is TGTGCCAGTAGCTTGGGCAGAGACTATGGCTACACCTTC.

The genes are TRBV10-2 and TRBJ2-3; D is perhaps TRBD1 (6 bases). Trimming stripped 6 bases from V and 2 bases from J, with 12 bases between. The CDR3 is 14 amino acids. CDR1 is WSHSY, CDR2 SAAADI, per germline. DNA for the CDR3: TGCGCCAGCAGGGCCGGGACAAACACAGATACGCAGTATTTT. Protein product: CASRAGTNTDTQYF.

The chain couples TRBV11-2 to TRBJ1-5; D gene unclear. Germline values: CDR1 SGHAT, CDR2 FQNNGV. Trimming left V 0 bases short and J 4 bases short, with 7 bases between. The CDR3 spans 14 residues. The CDR3 loop is CASSLDGGNQPQHF. CDR3 DNA: TGTGCCAGCAGCTTAGACGGAGGAAATCAGCCCCAGCATTTT.

The rearrangement joins TRBV3-1 (or the pseudogene TRBV3-2) to TRBJ2-5; 12 bases fit TRBD2. The CDR3 is 19 residues long. Germline values: CDR1 LGHDT, CDR2 YNNKEL (reference sequence). Unmatched junction bases numbered 18, after V lost 3 bases and J lost 7 bases. The CDR3 protein is CASSHPTSGSIPTSGTQYF. In DNA, the CDR3 is TGTGCCAGCAGCCACCCGACTAGCGGGAGTATTCCTACCAGCGGGACCCAGTACTTC.

The V call is TRBV7-9, the J call TRBJ2-3; tentatively, D is TRBD2 (5 bases). This CDR3 region has 12 residues. Trimming left V 5 bases short and J 5 bases short, with 8 bases between. CDR1 SEHNR and CDR2 FQNEAQ come from the germline V gene (reference sequence). The CDR3: CASSPGRDTQYF. The CDR3 DNA is TGTGCCAGCAGCCCGGGGAGAGATACGCAGTATTTT.

The gene calls are TRBV9 and TRBJ2-5, with D tentatively TRBD2 (5 bases). CDR3 length equals 15 residues. Trimming removed 4 bases from V and 3 bases from J, with 16 bases in between. Germline values: CDR1 SGDLS, CDR2 YYNGEE. The CDR3 is CASSPRAAREETQYF. The CDR3 DNA follows: TGTGCCAGCAGCCCCCGGGCCGCGAGGGAAGAGACCCAGTACTTC.

This chain joins TRBV12-5 and TRBJ1-1; no definite D call. Germline CDR1 is LGHNT and CDR2 is FRNRAP. The CDR3 has 15 amino acids. V dropped 5 bases and J dropped 0 bases, with 13 bases sitting between them. CDR3 in amino acids: CASGPRGVLNTEAFF. As DNA, the CDR3 is TGTGCTAGTGGTCCCCGGGGAGTTTTGAACACTGAAGCTTTCTTT.

The chain employs TRBV2 and TRBJ1-4; 7 bases align to TRBD1. This CDR3 comprises 14 residues. CDR1 and CDR2 (germline): SNHLY, FYNNEI. J gave up 4 bases and V 5 bases, and 4 bases lay outside the gene matches. The CDR3 sequence is CASSLTGSNEKLFF. CDR3 DNA: TGTGCCAGCAGTCTGACAGGGAGTAATGAAAAACTGTTTTTT.

The chain is built from TRBV29-1 and TRBJ2-3; D is perhaps TRBD1 or TRBD2 (5 bases each). Germline V gives CDR1 SQVTM, CDR2 ANQGSEA. V was pared by 7 bases and J by 6 bases, with 17 bases between. The CDR3 is 13 amino acids. CDR3 DNA sequence: TGCAGCGGGGGGAGTCACGCCTCGGATACGCAGTATTTT. It specifies CSGGSHASDTQYF.

The V gene is TRBV7-9, the J gene TRBJ2-4, with a tentative D call TRBD1 (5 bases). CDR1 SEHNR and CDR2 FQNEAQ come from the germline V gene (reference sequence). Trimming pared 5 bases from V and 15 bases from J, leaving 17 bases between. The CDR3 has 12 amino acids. DNA for the CDR3: TGTGCCAGCAGCCCAAACGGACATGTGATGTACTTC. Translated: CASSPNGHVMYF.

The V call is TRBV7-9, the J call TRBJ2-5; weak D call: TRBD1 (5 bases). There are 13 residues in the CDR3. CDR1 is SEHNR and CDR2 is FQNEAQ in the germline V gene (reference sequence). The V gene lost 8 bases and the J gene lost 1 base, with 11 bases spanning the gap. DNA for the CDR3: TGTGCCAGCTCAAGGGGAACCCAAGAGACCCAGTACTTC. This encodes CASSRGTQETQYF.

This clone was detected many times. CDR3 sequence (DNA): TGTGCCAGCAGCCAAATGGCAGGGGGCTTCTACGAGCAGTACTTC. This translates into CASSQMAGGFYEQYF. V gene TRBV3-1 (or the pseudogene TRBV3-2) combines with J gene TRBJ2-7; the match to TRBD1 covers 8 bases. Looked up from germline, CDR1 is LGHDT and CDR2 is YNNKEL (reference sequence). The CDR3 covers 15 residues. Losses at the gene ends were 2 bases for V and 3 bases for J; bases not matched to a gene: 6.

This clone appeared a few times. The chain combines TRBV6-5 with TRBJ2-2; 7 nucleotides line up with TRBD2. Germline V gene lookup returns CDR1 MNHEY and CDR2 SVGAGI. Trimming took 6 bases from V and 2 from J; bases not matched to a gene: 6. The CDR3 is 15 residues long. For the CDR3, the DNA is TGTGCCAGCAGGGGGGGGACGACAAACACCGGGGAGCTGTTTTTT. It is translated as CASRGGTTNTGELFF.

The genes are TRBV6-5 and TRBJ1-4; 8 positions match TRBD1. The CDR3 covers 12 residues. V was pared by 6 bases and J by 8 bases, with 2 bases of the junction left unmatched. Germline V CDR1 and CDR2: MNHEY, SVGAGI. CDR3 bases: TGTGCCAGCAGAAGGACAGGGGAAAAACTGTTTTTT. It codes for CASRRTGEKLFF.

The chain has TRBV29-1 and TRBJ2-3, with D tentatively TRBD2 (5 bases). Germline V gene lookup returns CDR1 SQVTM and CDR2 ANQGSEA. The CDR3 runs to 17 residues. Trimming stripped 3 bases from V and 2 bases from J, with 21 bases between. Here the CDR3 reads CSVEVRPDWYNTDTQYF. The CDR3 nucleotides read TGCAGCGTTGAGGTTCGGCCGGACTGGTATAACACAGATACGCAGTATTTT.

This chain connects TRBV28 to TRBJ2-3; 7 positions match TRBD1. V gave up 4 bases and J gave up 3 bases; unmatched junction bases: 7. Germline CDR1 MDHEN, CDR2 SYDVKM. The CDR3 contains 15 residues. The CDR3 region has the DNA TGTGCCAGCAGTTATCCTCGACAGGGAACAGATACGCAGTATTTT. This sequence encodes CASSYPRQGTDTQYF.

The chain combines TRBV7-8 with TRBJ2-3, with TRBD2 matching 7 bases. The CDR3 length is 15 residues. The ends lost 5 bases at V and 0 bases at J; junction bases unmatched: 5. CDR1 and CDR2 (germline): SGHVS, FQNEAQ. CDR3 bases: TGTGCCAGCAGCCGGGCTAGCGGAAGCACAGATACGCAGTATTTT. This encodes CASSRASGSTDTQYF.